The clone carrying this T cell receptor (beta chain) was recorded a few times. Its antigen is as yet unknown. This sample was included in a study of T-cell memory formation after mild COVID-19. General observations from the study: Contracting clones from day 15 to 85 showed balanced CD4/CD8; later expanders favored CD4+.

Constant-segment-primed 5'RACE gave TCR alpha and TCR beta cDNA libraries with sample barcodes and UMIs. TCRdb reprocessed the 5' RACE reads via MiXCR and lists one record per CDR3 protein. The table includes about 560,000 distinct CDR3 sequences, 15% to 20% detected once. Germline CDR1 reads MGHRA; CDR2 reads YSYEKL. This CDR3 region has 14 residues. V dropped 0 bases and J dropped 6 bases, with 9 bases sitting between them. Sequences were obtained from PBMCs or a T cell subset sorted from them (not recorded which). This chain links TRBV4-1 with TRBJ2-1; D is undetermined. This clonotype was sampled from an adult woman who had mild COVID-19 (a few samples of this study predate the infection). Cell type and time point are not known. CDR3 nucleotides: TGCGCCAGCAGCCAAGAGTGGAACCTCAATGAGCAGTTCTTC. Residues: CASSQEWNLNEQFF.